A selection of T cell receptor beta chains follows, all from one sample in a study of blood T cell repertoires in COVID-19. Assay: immunoSEQ multiplex PCR; the TCRdb copy retains only in-frame clones and omits some. The sample has 250,000 to 300,000 clones, over 80% seen once. What was sequenced was peripheral blood. Source of these receptors: a man in his fifties or sixties who had recovered from COVID-19. Each CDR3 is given with its conserved first and last residue. D genes are given only for firm matches. A row's size may be missing; if present it is once, few, many or a size class.

>15|TRBV2|NA|TRBD1|TRBJ1-6
TGTGCCAGCAGGAAACAGGGGGCAGAGAATTCACCCCTCCACTTT
CASRKQGAENSPLHF
>15|TRBV24-1|once|NA|TRBJ2-3
TGTGCCACCGCCCCCGGGTTCTGGCACACAGATACGCAGTATTTT
CATAPGFWHTDTQYF
>14|TRBV5-8|NA|NA|TRBJ2-5
TGTGCCAGCAAGAACAGGGAGGGACAAGAGACCCAGTACTTC
CASKNREGQETQYF
>13|TRBV7-9|NA|NA|TRBJ2-1
TGTGCCAGCACCCCCGGGTCTAGTTTTGAGCAGTTCTTC
CASTPGSSFEQFF
>14|TRBV28|NA|TRBD1|TRBJ1-2
TGTGCCAGCACTTTAGTGGTCCAGGGGGATGGCTACACCTTC
CASTLVVQGDGYTF
>15|TRBV25-1|NA|TRBD1|TRBJ2-3
TGTGCCAGCAGTGAACCGGACAGGGCGGCAGATACGCAGTATTTT
CASSEPDRAADTQYF
>15|TRBV19|NA|NA|TRBJ1-4
TGTGCCAGTAGTTCCCCCAGGGGAACTAATGAAAAACTGTTTTTT
CASSSPRGTNEKLFF
>15|TRBV6-1|NA|TRBD1|TRBJ1-6
TGTGCCAGCAGTGAAGCGGGGACAGGGGTTTCACCCCTCCACTTT
CASSEAGTGVSPLHF
>14|TRBV7-9|NA|TRBD2|TRBJ2-1
TGTGCCAGCAGCTTGAGCGGGATTAACAATGAGCAGTTCTTC
CASSLSGINNEQFF
>17|TRBV9|NA|TRBD1|TRBJ2-6
TGTGCCAGCAGCGTCGGTCCAGGGGGCTCTGGGGCCAACGTCCTGACTTTC
CASSVGPGGSGANVLTF
>13|TRBV15|few|NA|TRBJ1-6
TGTGCCACCAGCAGAGGTCGGAATTCACCCCTCCACTTT
CATSRGRNSPLHF
>14|TRBV12-5|NA|NA|TRBJ2-7
TGTGCTAGTGGTTTAGGGGTCTCAACCTACGAGCAGTACTTC
CASGLGVSTYEQYF
>12|TRBV12-3/TRBV12-4|NA|NA|TRBJ1-2
TGTGCCAGCAGCCAGGACATCTATGGCTACACCTTC
CASSQDIYGYTF
>14|TRBV7-3|NA|TRBD2|TRBJ2-1
TGTGCCAAAGATCCGCCGGGGGGGCCCAATGAGCAGTTCTTC
CAKDPPGGPNEQFF
>14|TRBV7-6|once|NA|TRBJ2-1
TGTGCCAGCAGCCGTCCCGACAGCCTCCATGAGCAGTTCTTC
CASSRPDSLHEQFF
>11|TRBV6-6|NA|NA|TRBJ2-7
TGTGCCAGCAGACTCAGGGGCGAGCAGTACTTC
CASRLRGEQYF
>19|TRBV11-2|NA|NA|TRBJ2-5
TGTGCCAGCAGCGCAACCGGACGACCGGCGGGGAGGAGGGCAGAGACCCAGTACTTC
CASSATGRPAGRRAETQYF
>14|TRBV7-9|NA|TRBD2|TRBJ2-1
TGTGCCAGCGGGGGTAGCGGGACTGACAATGAGCAGTTCTTC
CASGGSGTDNEQFF
>16|TRBV18|NA|TRBD2|TRBJ2-3
TGTGCCAGCTCACCACCGTCGGGAGGCCTCACAGATACGCAGTATTTT
CASSPPSGGLTDTQYF
>13|TRBV7-9|NA|NA|TRBJ1-2
TGTGCCAGCGGCCGGACAAACAGAGATGGCTACACCTTC
CASGRTNRDGYTF
>14|TRBV19|once|NA|TRBJ2-4
TGTGCCAGTGCGGACAGCCTAGCCAAAAACATTCAGTACTTC
CASADSLAKNIQYF
>14|TRBV7-9|NA|NA|TRBJ2-1
TGTGCCAGCAGCTTAACCTCGGGGACTCATCCCATATTCTTC
CASSLTSGTHPIFF
>15|TRBV9|NA|TRBD2|TRBJ2-1
TGTGCCAGCAGCGAGAGGACTAGCGGAATAAATGAGCAGTTCTTC
CASSERTSGINEQFF
>16|TRBV7-9|NA|NA|TRBJ1-1
TGTGCCAGCAGCTTAAAGATGGGCCAGAAGAACACTGAAGCTTTCTTT
CASSLKMGQKNTEAFF
>15|TRBV7-6|NA|TRBD2|TRBJ2-1
TGTGCCAGCAGCTTAATGGCGCTAGCGGGAAATGAGCAGTTCTTC
CASSLMALAGNEQFF
>15|TRBV2|NA|NA|TRBJ1-1
TGTGCCAGCAGTGAAGGGCGGGCGGGGGTCACTGAAGCTTTCTTT
CASSEGRAGVTEAFF
>15|TRBV7-2|NA|NA|TRBJ2-1
TGTGCCAGCAGCTTAGGTAGGTGGTCGAGGGATGAGCAGTTCTTC
CASSLGRWSRDEQFF
>15|TRBV4-1|NA|NA|TRBJ1-6
TGCGCCAGCTCGAACCAAAAGGGGGATAATTCACCCCTCCACTTT
CASSNQKGDNSPLHF
>15|TRBV5-1|NA|TRBD2|TRBJ2-1
TGCGCCAGCAGCTTGGTAAGCGGGACCAACAATGAGCAGTTCTTC
CASSLVSGTNNEQFF
>15|TRBV7-3|NA|TRBD2|TRBJ2-7
TGTGCCAGCAGCTTTACTTCCGGGGGGGCCTACGAGCAGTACTTC
CASSFTSGGAYEQYF
>15|TRBV3-1/TRBV3-2|NA|TRBD2|TRBJ2-7
TGTGCCAGCAGCCAACTAGCGGGGGCGGCCTACGAGCAGTACTTC
CASSQLAGAAYEQYF
>12|TRBV2|NA|NA|TRBJ2-7
TGTGCCAGCAGCGCGTCCTCCTACGAGCAGTACTTC
CASSASSYEQYF
>16|TRBV7-9|NA|TRBD2|TRBJ2-5
TGTGCCAGCAGCTTAACCCTAGCGGGGGGTCAAGAGACCCAGTACTTC
CASSLTLAGGQETQYF
>15|TRBV11-3|NA|TRBD1|TRBJ2-2
TGTGCCAGCAGTTCCCGGGACAGGGACACCGGGGAGCTGTTTTTT
CASSSRDRDTGELFF
>15|TRBV7-9|NA|NA|TRBJ2-1
TGTGCCAGCAGCTTATCGCGCGGGGAATACAATGAGCAGTTCTTC
CASSLSRGEYNEQFF
>19|TRBV6-4|few|NA|TRBJ1-3
TGTGCCAGCAGTGCCCGGGTCGCCTGGAGGAAGAGCTCTGGAAACACCATATATTTT
CASSARVAWRKSSGNTIYF
>14|TRBV5-1|NA|TRBD2|TRBJ2-3
TGCGCCAGCAACGGACTAGCGAGGACAGATACGCAGTATTTT
CASNGLARTDTQYF
>16|TRBV18|NA|NA|TRBJ2-7
TGTGCCAGCTCACCTTCAGGACAGCTAACTTCCTACGAGCAGTACTTC
CASSPSGQLTSYEQYF
>15|TRBV5-1|NA|TRBD1|TRBJ2-2
TGCGCCAGCAGCGGCGGGACAGGGAACACCGGGGAGCTGTTTTTT
CASSGGTGNTGELFF
>15|TRBV6-6|NA|NA|TRBJ2-7
TGTGCCAGCAGTTACTCGTGGGGGGAATCCTACGAGCAGTACTTC
CASSYSWGESYEQYF
>14|TRBV5-1|few|NA|TRBJ2-2
TGCGCCAGCAGCTTGGGAGGACAGACCGGGGAGCTGTTTTTT
CASSLGGQTGELFF
>15|TRBV30|NA|NA|TRBJ2-3
TGTGCCTGGAGTGTATCGTCACCGGGCACAGATACGCAGTATTTT
CAWSVSSPGTDTQYF
>14|TRBV7-2|NA|TRBD1|TRBJ1-4
TGTGCCAGCAGCCGGGACAGTTCTAATGAAAAACTGTTTTTT
CASSRDSSNEKLFF
>12|TRBV30|once|NA|TRBJ1-2
TGTGCCTGGAGTGTACAAACAAGTGGCTACACCTTC
CAWSVQTSGYTF
>13|TRBV7-2|NA|NA|TRBJ1-1
TGTGCCAGCAGCGAGGGGGTGAACACTGAAGCTTTCTTT
CASSEGVNTEAFF
>14|TRBV27|NA|NA|TRBJ1-2
TGTGCCAGCAGTTTATCGATTAGCGGCTATGGCTACACCTTC
CASSLSISGYGYTF
>17|TRBV5-6|NA|NA|TRBJ1-6
TGTGCCAGCAGCTTGCCGGGGCGGACTACCGGGCCCTCACCCCTCCACTTT
CASSLPGRTTGPSPLHF
>16|TRBV9|once|TRBD1|TRBJ1-2
TGTGCCAGCAGCGTATACGACAGGGTTGGAAACTATGGCTACACCTTC
CASSVYDRVGNYGYTF
>14|TRBV18|NA|TRBD2|TRBJ2-7
TGTGCCAGCTCACCAGGGGGACTACCCTACGAGCAGTACTTC
CASSPGGLPYEQYF
>14|TRBV3-1/TRBV3-2|NA|TRBD1|TRBJ1-2
TGTGCCAGCAGCCGACAGGGAACAAACTATGGCTACACCTTC
CASSRQGTNYGYTF
>14|TRBV19|NA|NA|TRBJ1-1
TGTGCCAGTAGTATATCTCGGGGAAAAACTGAAGCTTTCTTT
CASSISRGKTEAFF